The next 6 T cell receptor beta chains were all read from a single sample in a study of vaccination and CD4 T cells after COVID-19. The sample's treatment: roughly nine-day PBMC culture with coronavirus spike peptide pools or control peptides (ViraFEST assay). Antigens of these TCRs are unknown. Oncomine TCR Beta short-read sequencing was applied to DNA from cultured CD4+ T cells. MiXCR, applied by TCRdb to the PCR reads, yields one record per CDR3 protein. The sample records roughly 16,000 distinct CDR3 sequences, roughly half being singletons. The sample here was CD4+ T cells from blood, cultured in vitro, taken before SARS-CoV-2 vaccination. These receptors were collected from a human donor who had recovered from COVID-19.

There are a few counts of this clonotype. CDR3 protein: CSARVDSYEQYF. The CDR3 DNA is TGCAGTGCTAGAGTCGATTCCTACGAGCAGTACTTC. This rearrangement joins TRBV20-1 to TRBJ2-7; D gene ambiguous. Germline V CDR1 and CDR2: DFQATT, SNEGSKA (reference sequence). This CDR3 spans 12 amino acids. V lost 1 base and J 1 base, leaving 5 bases between the germline ends.

The gene calls are TRBV6-5 and TRBJ2-7, with D uncertain. The germline V and J ends were trimmed by 4 bases and 3 bases, with 13 bases remaining between them. Germline values: CDR1 MNHEY, CDR2 SVGAGI. The CDR3 spans 14 residues. As DNA, the CDR3 is TGTGCCAGCAGTTTCGGACGTACCAGCTACGAGCAGTACTTC. It specifies CASSFGRTSYEQYF.

The V gene is TRBV19, the J gene TRBJ1-2, with a possible D match to TRBD1 (5 bases). The CDR3 is made up of 15 amino acids. V was pared by 5 bases and J by 7 bases, with 20 bases between. Germline V CDR1 and CDR2: LNHDA, SQIVND (reference sequence). The CDR3 DNA reads TGTGCCAGTAGTTTGGTCGGGGCGCCGGAGGGTGGCTACACCTTC. As protein: CASSLVGAPEGGYTF.

In DNA, the CDR3 is TGTGCCAGCAGTCCGTTGGGGACAGGGCAGGACTATGGCTACACCTTC. This gives the protein CASSPLGTGQDYGYTF. The gene calls are TRBV6-1 and TRBJ1-2; 9 positions agree with TRBD1. Germline CDR1 reads MNHNS; CDR2 reads SASEGT. The CDR3 loop spans 16 amino acids. With 5 bases clipped from V and 3 bases from J, the junction kept 10 bases outside the gene matches.

This rearrangement joins TRBV20-1 to TRBJ2-7, with 7 bases lining up with TRBD1. The ends lost 5 bases at V and 5 bases at J; junction bases unmatched: 9. CDR3 size: 13 residues. Germline values: CDR1 DFQATT, CDR2 SNEGSKA (reference sequence). The CDR3 DNA reads as TGCAGTGCTTATACAGGGGTAGTGCACGAGCAGTACTTC. This sequence encodes CSAYTGVVHEQYF.

The V call is TRBV20-1, the J call TRBJ2-1, with TRBD2 as a possible D gene (6 bases). The CDR3 is 16 amino acids. From germline, CDR1 is DFQATT and CDR2 SNEGSKA (reference sequence). Trimming removed 5 bases at V and 0 bases at J, with 17 bases between. The CDR3 spells CSAVEGRKSSYNEQFF. The CDR3, as DNA: TGCAGTGCTGTGGAGGGAAGGAAGAGCTCCTACAATGAGCAGTTCTTC.